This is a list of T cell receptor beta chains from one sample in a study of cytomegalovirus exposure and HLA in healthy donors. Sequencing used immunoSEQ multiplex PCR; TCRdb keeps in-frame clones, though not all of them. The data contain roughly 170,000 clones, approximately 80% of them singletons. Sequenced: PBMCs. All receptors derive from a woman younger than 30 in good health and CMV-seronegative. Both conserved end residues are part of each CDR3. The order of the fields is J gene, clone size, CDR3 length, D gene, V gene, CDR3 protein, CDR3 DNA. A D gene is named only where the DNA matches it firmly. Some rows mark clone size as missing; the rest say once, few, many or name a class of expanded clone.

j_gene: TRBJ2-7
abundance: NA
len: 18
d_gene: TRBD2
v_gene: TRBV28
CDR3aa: CASTTPRLAGATSYEQYF
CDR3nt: TGTGCCAGCACCACTCCCCGACTAGCGGGAGCTACCTCCTACGAGCAGTACTTC

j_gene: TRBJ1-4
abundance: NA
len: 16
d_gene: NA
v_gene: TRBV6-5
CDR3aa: CASSYTSEGGLGKLFF
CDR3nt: TGTGCCAGCAGTTACACCTCGGAGGGGGGGCTCGGAAAACTGTTTTTT

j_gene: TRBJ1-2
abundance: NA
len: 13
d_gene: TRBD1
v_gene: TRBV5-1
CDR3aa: CASREGTVYGYTF
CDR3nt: TGCGCCAGCAGAGAAGGGACAGTATATGGCTACACCTTC

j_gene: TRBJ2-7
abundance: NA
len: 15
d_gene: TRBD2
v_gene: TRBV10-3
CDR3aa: CAISGTSGRNYEQYF
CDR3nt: TGTGCCATCAGCGGGACTAGCGGGAGAAACTACGAGCAGTACTTC

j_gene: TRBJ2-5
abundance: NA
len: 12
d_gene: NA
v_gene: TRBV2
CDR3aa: CASSGQAETQYF
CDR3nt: TGTGCCAGCAGTGGTCAGGCAGAGACCCAGTACTTC

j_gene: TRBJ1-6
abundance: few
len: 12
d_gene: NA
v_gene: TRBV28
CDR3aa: CASSFQQRSLHF
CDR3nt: TGTGCCAGCAGTTTCCAGCAGAGGTCCCTCCACTTT

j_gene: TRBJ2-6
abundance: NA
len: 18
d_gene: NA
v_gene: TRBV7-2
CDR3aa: CASTQQSGAISGANVLTF
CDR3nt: TGTGCCAGCACCCAACAGTCAGGGGCCATCTCTGGGGCCAACGTCCTGACTTTC

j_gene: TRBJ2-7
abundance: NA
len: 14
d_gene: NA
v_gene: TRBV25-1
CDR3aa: CASSDYPSSYEQYF
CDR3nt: TGTGCCAGCAGTGATTACCCGAGCTCCTACGAGCAGTACTTC

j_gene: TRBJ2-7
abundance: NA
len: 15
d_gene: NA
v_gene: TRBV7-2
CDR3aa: CASSGKADRVNEQYF
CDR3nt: TGTGCCAGCAGCGGAAAGGCCGATCGGGTAAACGAGCAGTACTTC

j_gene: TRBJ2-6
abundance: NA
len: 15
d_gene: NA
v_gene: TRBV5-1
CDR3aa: CASRLLASGANVLTF
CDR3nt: TGCGCCAGCAGACTTTTAGCGTCTGGGGCCAACGTCCTGACTTTC

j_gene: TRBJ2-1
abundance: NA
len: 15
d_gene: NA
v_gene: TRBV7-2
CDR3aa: CASSLVLSVSNEQFF
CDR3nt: TGTGCCAGCAGCTTAGTCTTGTCGGTGTCCAATGAGCAGTTCTTC

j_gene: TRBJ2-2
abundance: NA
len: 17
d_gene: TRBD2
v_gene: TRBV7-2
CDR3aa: CASSLVRAGGGAGELFF
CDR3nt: TGTGCCAGCAGCTTAGTTCGGGCGGGAGGTGGGGCCGGGGAGCTGTTTTTT

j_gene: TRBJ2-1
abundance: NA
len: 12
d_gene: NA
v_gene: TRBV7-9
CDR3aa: CARARRGIEQFF
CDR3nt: TGTGCCAGAGCTCGCAGGGGAATTGAGCAGTTCTTC

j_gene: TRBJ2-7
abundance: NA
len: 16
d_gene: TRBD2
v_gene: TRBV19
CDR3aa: CASSARGLAGAYEQYF
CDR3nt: TGTGCCAGTAGTGCCCGAGGACTAGCGGGAGCCTACGAGCAGTACTTC

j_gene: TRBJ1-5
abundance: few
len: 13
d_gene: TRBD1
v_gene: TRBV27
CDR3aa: CASSLRGRQPQHF
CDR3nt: TGTGCCAGCAGTCTCAGGGGGCGTCAGCCCCAGCATTTT

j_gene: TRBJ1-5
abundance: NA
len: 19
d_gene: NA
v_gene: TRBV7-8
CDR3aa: CASSSKGQGARRSNQPQHF
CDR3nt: TGTGCCAGCAGCTCTAAAGGACAAGGGGCGCGTCGTAGCAATCAGCCCCAGCATTTT

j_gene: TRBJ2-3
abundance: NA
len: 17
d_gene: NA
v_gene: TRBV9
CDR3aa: CASSDGPTRGGTDTQYF
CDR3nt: TGTGCCAGCAGCGATGGACCTACTAGAGGCGGCACAGATACGCAGTATTTT

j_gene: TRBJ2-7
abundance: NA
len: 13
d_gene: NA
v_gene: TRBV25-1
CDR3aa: CASSQTDIYEQYF
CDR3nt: TGTGCCAGCAGTCAAACAGACATTTACGAGCAGTACTTC

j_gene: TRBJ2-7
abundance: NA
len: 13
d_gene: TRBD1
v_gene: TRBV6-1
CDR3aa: CASSGTGWYEQYF
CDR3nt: TGTGCCAGCAGTGGGACAGGGTGGTACGAGCAGTACTTC

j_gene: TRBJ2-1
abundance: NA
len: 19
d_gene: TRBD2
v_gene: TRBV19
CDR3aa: CASSPGGTSGLSSYNEQFF
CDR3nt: TGTGCCAGTAGTCCCGGCGGGACTAGCGGTTTGAGCTCCTACAATGAGCAGTTCTTC

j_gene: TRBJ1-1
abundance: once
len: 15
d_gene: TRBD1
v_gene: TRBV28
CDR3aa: CASIPLGQGGTEAFF
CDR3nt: TGCGCCAGCATTCCCCTCGGTCAGGGGGGAACTGAAGCTTTCTTT

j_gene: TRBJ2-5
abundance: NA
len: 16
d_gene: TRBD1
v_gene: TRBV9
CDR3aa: CASSLTGGIVRETQYF
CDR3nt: TGTGCCAGCAGCCTAACAGGGGGCATCGTTCGAGAGACCCAGTACTTC

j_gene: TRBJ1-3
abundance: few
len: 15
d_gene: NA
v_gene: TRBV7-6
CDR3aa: CASSLEEGSGNTIYF
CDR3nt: TGTGCCAGCAGCTTAGAGGAGGGCTCTGGAAACACCATATATTTT